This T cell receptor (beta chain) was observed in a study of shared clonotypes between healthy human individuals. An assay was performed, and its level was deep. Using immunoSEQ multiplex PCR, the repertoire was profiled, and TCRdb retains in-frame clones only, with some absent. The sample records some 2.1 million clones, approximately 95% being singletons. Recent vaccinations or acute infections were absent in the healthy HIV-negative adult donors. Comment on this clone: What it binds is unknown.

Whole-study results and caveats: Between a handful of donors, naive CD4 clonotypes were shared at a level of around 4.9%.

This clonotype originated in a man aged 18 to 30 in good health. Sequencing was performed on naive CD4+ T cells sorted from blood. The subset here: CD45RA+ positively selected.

The CDR3 loop is CASSLDGLRNTEAFF. CDR3 nucleotide sequence: TGTGCCAGCAGCTTGGACGGACTTAGGAACACTGAAGCTTTCTTT. This chain uses TRBV5-4 with TRBJ1-1; no definite D call. V was trimmed by 0 bases and J by 1 base, leaving 10 bases between them. CDR1 is SGHNT and CDR2 is YYREEE in the germline V gene (reference sequence). The CDR3 contains 15 residues.